The source of this T cell receptor (beta chain) is a study of T-cell memory formation after mild COVID-19. MiXCR, run by TCRdb on the 5' RACE reads, gives a single entry per CDR3 protein. The table includes about 100,000 distinct CDR3 sequences, 18% detected once. The CDR3 totals 14 residues. Germline CDR1 is MNHEY and CDR2 is SVGAGI. The V gene end was trimmed by 7 bases and the J gene end by 4 bases; junction bases not matched to a gene: 9. This clonotype has more than one count but fewer than ten. Material for sequencing was PBMCs or a T cell subset sorted from them (not recorded which). The sequence came from a man younger than 35 who had mild COVID-19 (a few samples of this study predate the infection). Cell type and time point are not known. The rearrangement uses TRBV6-5 and TRBJ1-1; 7 bases map to TRBD1. The CDR3, as DNA: TGTGCCAGCACCAAACAGGGGATGGGCACTGAAGCTTTCTTT. Amino acid sequence: CASTKQGMGTEAFF.